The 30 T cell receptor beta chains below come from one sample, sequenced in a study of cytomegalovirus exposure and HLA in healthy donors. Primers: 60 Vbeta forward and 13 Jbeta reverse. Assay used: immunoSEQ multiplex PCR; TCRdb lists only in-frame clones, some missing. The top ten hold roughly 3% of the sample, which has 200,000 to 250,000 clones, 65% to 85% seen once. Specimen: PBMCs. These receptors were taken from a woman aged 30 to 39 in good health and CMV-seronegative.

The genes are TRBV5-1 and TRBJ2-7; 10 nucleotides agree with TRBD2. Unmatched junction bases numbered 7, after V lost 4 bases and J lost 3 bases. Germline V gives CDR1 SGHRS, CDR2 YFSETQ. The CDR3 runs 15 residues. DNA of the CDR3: TGCGCCAGCAGCGCGGGACTAGCGTCGTTCTACGAGCAGTACTTC. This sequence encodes CASSAGLASFYEQYF.

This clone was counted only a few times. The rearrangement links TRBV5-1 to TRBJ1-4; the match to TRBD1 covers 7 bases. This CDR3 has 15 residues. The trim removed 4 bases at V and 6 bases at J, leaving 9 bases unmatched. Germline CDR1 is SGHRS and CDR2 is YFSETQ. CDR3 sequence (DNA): TGCGCCAGCAGCCTCTGGGACAGCGAGTATGAAAAACTGTTTTTT. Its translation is CASSLWDSEYEKLFF.

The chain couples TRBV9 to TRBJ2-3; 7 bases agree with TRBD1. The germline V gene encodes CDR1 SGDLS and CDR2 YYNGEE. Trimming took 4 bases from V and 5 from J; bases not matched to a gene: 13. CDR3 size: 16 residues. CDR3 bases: TGTGCCAGCAGCCGCTCTACGACAGGGTGGGTAGATACGCAGTATTTT. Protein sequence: CASSRSTTGWVDTQYF.

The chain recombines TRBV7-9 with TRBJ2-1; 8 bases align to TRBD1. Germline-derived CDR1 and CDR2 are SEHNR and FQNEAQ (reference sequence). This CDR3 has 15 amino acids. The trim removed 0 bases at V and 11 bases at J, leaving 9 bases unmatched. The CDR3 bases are TGTGCCAGCAGCTTAGCTCAGGGGGCCAGCAGAAAGCAGTTCTTC. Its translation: CASSLAQGASRKQFF.

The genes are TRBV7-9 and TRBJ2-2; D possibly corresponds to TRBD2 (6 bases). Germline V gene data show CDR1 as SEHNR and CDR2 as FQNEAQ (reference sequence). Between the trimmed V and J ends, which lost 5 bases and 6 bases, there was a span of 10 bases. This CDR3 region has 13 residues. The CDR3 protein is CASSPGEAGELFF. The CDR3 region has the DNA TGTGCCAGCAGCCCCGGGGAGGCCGGGGAGCTGTTTTTT.

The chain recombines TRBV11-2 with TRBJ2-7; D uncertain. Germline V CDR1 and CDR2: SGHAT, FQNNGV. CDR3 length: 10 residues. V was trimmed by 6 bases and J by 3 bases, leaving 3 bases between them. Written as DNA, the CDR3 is TGTGCCAGCAGTTACTACGAGCAGTACTTC. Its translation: CASSYYEQYF.

CDR3 sequence (DNA): TGCGCCAGCAGCCAAGACGGGGGGCATTACAATGAGCAGTTCTTC. Amino acids: CASSQDGGHYNEQFF. V is TRBV4-1 and J is TRBJ2-1; a possible D gene is TRBD2 (7 bases). Germline lookup yields CDR1 MGHRA and CDR2 YSYEKL. Trimming stripped 0 bases from V and 4 bases from J, with 10 bases between. This CDR3 comprises 15 residues.

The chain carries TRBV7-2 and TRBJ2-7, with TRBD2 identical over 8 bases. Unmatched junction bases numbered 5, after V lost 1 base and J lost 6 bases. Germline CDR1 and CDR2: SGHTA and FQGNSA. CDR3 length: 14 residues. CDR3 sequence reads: CASSLELAVSEQYF. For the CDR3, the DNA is TGTGCCAGCAGCTTAGAACTAGCGGTGTCCGAGCAGTACTTC.

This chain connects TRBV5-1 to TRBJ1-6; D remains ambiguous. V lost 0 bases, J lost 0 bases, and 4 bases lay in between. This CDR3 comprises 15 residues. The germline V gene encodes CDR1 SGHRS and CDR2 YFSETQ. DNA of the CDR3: TGCGCCAGCAGCTTGGAACTCTCCTATAATTCACCCCTCCACTTT. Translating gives CASSLELSYNSPLHF.

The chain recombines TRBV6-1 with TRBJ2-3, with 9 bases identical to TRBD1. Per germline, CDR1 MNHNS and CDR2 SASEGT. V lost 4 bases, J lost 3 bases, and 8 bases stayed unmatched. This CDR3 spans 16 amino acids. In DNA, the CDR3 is TGTGCCAGCAGTGGCCGCGTGGGACAGGGTACAGATACGCAGTATTTT. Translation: CASSGRVGQGTDTQYF.

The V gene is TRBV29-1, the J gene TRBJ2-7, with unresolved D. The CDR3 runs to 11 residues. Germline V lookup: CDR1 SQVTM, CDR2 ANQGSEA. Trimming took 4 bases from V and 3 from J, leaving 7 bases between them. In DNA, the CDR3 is TGCAGCGTTGTGGGCCTCTACGAGCAGTACTTC. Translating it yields CSVVGLYEQYF.

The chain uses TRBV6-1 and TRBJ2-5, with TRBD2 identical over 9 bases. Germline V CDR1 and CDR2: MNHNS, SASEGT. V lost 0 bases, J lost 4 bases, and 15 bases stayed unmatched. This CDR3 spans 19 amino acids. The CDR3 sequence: CASSEAHIFSGSRLETQYF. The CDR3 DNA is TGTGCCAGCAGTGAAGCTCACATTTTTAGCGGGAGCAGGCTAGAGACCCAGTACTTC.

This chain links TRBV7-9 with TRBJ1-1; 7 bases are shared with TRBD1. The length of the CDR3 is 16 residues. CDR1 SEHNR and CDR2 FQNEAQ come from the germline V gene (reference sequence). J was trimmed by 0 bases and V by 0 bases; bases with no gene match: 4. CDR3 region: CASSLAQDRMNTEAFF. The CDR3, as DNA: TGTGCCAGCAGCTTAGCCCAGGACAGGATGAACACTGAAGCTTTCTTT.

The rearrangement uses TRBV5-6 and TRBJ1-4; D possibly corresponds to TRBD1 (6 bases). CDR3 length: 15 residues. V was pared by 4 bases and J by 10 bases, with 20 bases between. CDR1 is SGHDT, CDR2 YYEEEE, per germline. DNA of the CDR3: TGTGCCAGCAGCGAAGCGACGCCGACAGGAGGAAAACTGTTTTTT. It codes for CASSEATPTGGKLFF.

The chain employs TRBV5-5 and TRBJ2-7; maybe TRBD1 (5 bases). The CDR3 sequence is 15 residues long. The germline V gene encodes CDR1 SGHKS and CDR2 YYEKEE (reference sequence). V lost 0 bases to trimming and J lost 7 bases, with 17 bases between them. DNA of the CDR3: TGTGCCAGCAGCTTGGGTTATCAGGGAAGTCGGGAGCAGTACTTC. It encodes CASSLGYQGSREQYF.

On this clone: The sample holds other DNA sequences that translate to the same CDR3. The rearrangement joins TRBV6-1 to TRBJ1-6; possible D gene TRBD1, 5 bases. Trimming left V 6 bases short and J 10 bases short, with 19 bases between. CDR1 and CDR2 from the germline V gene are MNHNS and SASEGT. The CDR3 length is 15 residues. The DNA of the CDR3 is TGTGCCAGCAGGGTACAGGATCTCAATCCCTCACCCCTCCACTTT. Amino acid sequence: CASRVQDLNPSPLHF.

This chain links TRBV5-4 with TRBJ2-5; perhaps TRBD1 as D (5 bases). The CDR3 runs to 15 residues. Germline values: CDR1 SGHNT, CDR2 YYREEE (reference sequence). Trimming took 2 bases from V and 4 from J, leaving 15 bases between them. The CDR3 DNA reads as TGTGCCAGCAGCTTCGTTCCAGGGTTAGGAGAGACCCAGTACTTC. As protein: CASSFVPGLGETQYF.

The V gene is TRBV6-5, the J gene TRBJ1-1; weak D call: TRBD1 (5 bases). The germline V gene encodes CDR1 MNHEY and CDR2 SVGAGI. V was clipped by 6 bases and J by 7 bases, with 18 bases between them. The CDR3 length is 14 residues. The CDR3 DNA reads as TGTGCCAGCAGGATGGGGCCTAGGACCCTTGAAGCTTTCTTT. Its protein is CASRMGPRTLEAFF.

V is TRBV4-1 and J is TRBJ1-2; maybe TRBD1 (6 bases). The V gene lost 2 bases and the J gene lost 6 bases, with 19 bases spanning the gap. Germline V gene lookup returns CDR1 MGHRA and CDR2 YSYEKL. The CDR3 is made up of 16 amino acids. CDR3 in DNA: TGCGCCAGCAGCCAACTTTTCGCGGGGGCCCCTCATGGCTACACCTTC. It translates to CASSQLFAGAPHGYTF.

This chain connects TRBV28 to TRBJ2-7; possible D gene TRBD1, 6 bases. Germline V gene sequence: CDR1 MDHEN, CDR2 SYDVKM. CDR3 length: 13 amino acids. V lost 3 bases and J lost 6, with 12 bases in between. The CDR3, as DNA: TGTGCCAGCAGTTTGAGTATCAGGGGCGAGCAGTACTTC. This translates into CASSLSIRGEQYF.

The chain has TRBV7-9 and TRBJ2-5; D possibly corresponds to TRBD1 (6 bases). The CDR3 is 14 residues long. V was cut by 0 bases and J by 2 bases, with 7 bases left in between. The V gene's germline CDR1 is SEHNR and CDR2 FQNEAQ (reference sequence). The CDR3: CASSLATGQETQYF. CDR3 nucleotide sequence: TGTGCCAGCAGCTTAGCTACAGGGCAAGAGACCCAGTACTTC.

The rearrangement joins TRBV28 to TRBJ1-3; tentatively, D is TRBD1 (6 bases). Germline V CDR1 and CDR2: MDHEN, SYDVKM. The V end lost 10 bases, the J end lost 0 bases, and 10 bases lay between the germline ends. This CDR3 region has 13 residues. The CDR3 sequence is CATLTGSGNTIYF. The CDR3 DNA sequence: TGTGCCACCTTGACAGGCTCTGGAAACACCATATATTTT.

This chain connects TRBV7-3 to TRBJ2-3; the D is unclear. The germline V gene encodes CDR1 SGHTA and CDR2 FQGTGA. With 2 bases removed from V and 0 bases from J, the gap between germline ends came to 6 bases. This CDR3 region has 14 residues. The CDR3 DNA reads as TGTGCCAGCAGCTTAGAGTTAAGCACAGATACGCAGTATTTT. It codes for CASSLELSTDTQYF.

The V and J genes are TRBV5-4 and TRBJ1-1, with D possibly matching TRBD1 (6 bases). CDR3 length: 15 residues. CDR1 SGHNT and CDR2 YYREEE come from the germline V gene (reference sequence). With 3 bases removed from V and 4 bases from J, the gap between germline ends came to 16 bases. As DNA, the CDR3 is TGTGCCAGCAGCTCGGGTCCTGACAGGCTCACTGAAGCTTTCTTT. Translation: CASSSGPDRLTEAFF.

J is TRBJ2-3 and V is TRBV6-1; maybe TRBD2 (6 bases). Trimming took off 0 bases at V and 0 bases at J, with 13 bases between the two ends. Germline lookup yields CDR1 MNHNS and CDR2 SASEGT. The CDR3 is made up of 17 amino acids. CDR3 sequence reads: CASSEAWEAQSTDTQYF. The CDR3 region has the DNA TGTGCCAGCAGTGAAGCGTGGGAGGCCCAAAGCACAGATACGCAGTATTTT.

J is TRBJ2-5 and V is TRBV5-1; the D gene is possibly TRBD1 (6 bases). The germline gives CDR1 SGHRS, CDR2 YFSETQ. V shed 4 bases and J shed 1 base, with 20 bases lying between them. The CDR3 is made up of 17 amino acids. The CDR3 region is CASSPNPDRFGQETQYF. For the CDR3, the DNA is TGCGCCAGCAGCCCTAACCCGGACAGATTCGGCCAAGAGACCCAGTACTTC. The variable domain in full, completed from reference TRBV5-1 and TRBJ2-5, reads KAGVTQTPRYLIKTRGQQVTLSCSPISGHRSVSWYQQTPGQGLQFLFEYFSETQRNKGNFPGRFSGRQFSNSRSEMNVSTLELGDSALYLCASSPNPDRFGQETQYFGPGTRLLVL.

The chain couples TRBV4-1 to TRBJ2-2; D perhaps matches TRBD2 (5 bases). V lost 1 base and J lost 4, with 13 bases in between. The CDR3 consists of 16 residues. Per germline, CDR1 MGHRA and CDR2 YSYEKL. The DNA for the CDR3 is TGCGCCAGCAGCCAAGTGGAGCGGCTTTCCACCGGGGAGCTGTTTTTT. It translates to CASSQVERLSTGELFF.

The CDR3 is CASSLFLAVAFDQETQYF. The CDR3 region has the DNA TGTGCCAGCAGCCTCTTCTTGGCCGTAGCGTTTGACCAAGAGACCCAGTACTTC. The V call is TRBV7-9, the J call TRBJ2-5; tentatively, D is TRBD2 (5 bases). V was clipped by 5 bases and J by 0 bases, with 22 bases between them. The CDR3 spans 18 residues. Germline V gives CDR1 SEHNR, CDR2 FQNEAQ (reference sequence).

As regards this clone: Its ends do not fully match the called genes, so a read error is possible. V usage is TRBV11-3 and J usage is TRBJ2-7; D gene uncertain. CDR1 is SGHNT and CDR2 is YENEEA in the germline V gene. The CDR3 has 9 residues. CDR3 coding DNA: TGTGCCAGCAGCCCCGTTCGCGGCTTC. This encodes CASSPVRGF.

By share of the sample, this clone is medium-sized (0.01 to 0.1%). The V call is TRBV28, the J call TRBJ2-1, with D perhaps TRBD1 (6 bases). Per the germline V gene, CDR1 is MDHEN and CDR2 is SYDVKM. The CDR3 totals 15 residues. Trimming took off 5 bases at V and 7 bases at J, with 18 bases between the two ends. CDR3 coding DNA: TGTGCCAGCAGTCTGAGGGGGTACATGACGAATGAGCAGTTCTTC. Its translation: CASSLRGYMTNEQFF.